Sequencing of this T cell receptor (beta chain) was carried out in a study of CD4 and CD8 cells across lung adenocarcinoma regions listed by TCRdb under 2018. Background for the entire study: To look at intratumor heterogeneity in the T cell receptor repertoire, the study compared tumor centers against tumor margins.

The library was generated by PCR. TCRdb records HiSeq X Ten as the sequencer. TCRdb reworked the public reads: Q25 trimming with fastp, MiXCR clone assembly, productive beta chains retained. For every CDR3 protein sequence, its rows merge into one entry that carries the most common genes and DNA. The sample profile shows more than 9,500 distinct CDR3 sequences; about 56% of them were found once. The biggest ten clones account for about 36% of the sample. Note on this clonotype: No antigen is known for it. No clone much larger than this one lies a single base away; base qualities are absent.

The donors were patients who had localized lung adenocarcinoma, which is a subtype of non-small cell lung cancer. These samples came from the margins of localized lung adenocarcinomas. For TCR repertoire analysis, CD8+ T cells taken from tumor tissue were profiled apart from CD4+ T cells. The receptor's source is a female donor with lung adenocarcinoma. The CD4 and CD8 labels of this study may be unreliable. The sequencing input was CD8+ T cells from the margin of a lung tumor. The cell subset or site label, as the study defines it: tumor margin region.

The DNA sequence is as follows: TGTGCCAGCAGCCCCCATTTACCAATGGTGTGGGGGTTACAAGAGACCCAGTACTTC. Its protein product is CASSPHLPMVWGLQETQYF. In this chain, TRBV3-1 is recombined with TRBJ2-5; the D region is possibly TRBD1 or TRBD2, each matching across 5 bases. A distance of 26 bases separates the germline ends of V and J, which lose 4 bases and 2 bases respectively. Inclusive of the bounding cysteine and phenylalanine, the CDR3 is 19 residues long. The kept DNA is CDR3 alone, 57 bases in frame from the first base. CDR1 and CDR2 are drawn from the germline V gene (reference sequence): LGHDT, YNNKEL.